The clone carrying this T cell receptor (beta chain) appeared once. Germline V gene sequence: CDR1 SNHLY, CDR2 FYNNEI. There are 14 residues in the CDR3. With 9 bases removed from V and 3 bases from J, the gap between germline ends came to 17 bases. Clones were sequenced by immunoSEQ multiplex PCR, and TCRdb holds only the in-frame ones, with some missing. The profile shows 120,000 or so clones, about 87% of them singletons. This sample is part of a study of cytomegalovirus exposure and HLA in healthy donors. This TCR derives from a man aged 18-30 years in good health and CMV-seronegative. The specimen was PBMCs. V and J are TRBV2 and TRBJ1-2; D unclear. CDR3 DNA sequence: TGTGCCAGTAAGGAGGGAGAGGGATACTATGGCTACACCTTC. Translation gives CASKEGEGYYGYTF. Filled out from reference TRBV2 and TRBJ1-2, the complete variable domain reads EPEVTQTPSHQVTQMGQEVILRCVPISNHLYFYWYRQILGQKVEFLVSFYNNEISEKSEIFDDQFSVERPDGSNFTLKIRSTKLEDSAMYFCASKEGEGYYGYTFGSGTRLTVV.